This record looks at one T cell receptor beta chain sequence and its context. The antigen this receptor binds is unknown. No qualities accompany the bases; no much larger clone lies one base away. This sample is drawn from a study of T-cell reconstitution after alpha-beta-depleted transplantation in children (dated by TCRdb to 2016 to 2017). For context, the study as a whole: T-cell immune reconstitution after TCRalphabeta/CD19-depleted allogeneic hematopoietic cell transplantation in children was quantitatively tracked in the study by means of TCR repertoire profiling.

The germline V gene supplies CDR1 SNHLY and CDR2 FYNNEI. V was cut back by 6 bases and J by 2 bases, leaving a gap of 11 bases between them. Including cysteine and phenylalanine, the CDR3 has 13 amino acids. Only the CDR3 DNA stays, 39 bases, in frame from base 1. The treatment or condition label on this specimen signifies: allogeneic hematopoietic cell transplantation with graft depleted of TCRalphabeta T cells and CD19 B cells. The children who served as transplant recipients had been given grafts of TCRalphabeta/CD19-depleted allogeneic hematopoietic cells. On the study overall, not on this receptor specifically: Apparently early alphabetaT-cell count recovery about two months after transplant reportedly relied on only several hundred rapidly expanded clones derived from non-depleted graft cells. Over the following months the frequencies of hyperexpanded clones went down, and after one year T-cell counts and TCRbeta diversity were mostly credited to newly produced T cells. In some patients, the high TCRbeta diversity seen at day 60 was put down to recipient T cells and intrathymic progenitors that had survived conditioning.

The library came from PCR. Sequencing relied on an Illumina HiSeq 2500. To normalize quantification of the TCRbeta repertoire, the TCR libraries were built with molecular barcoding that relied on unique molecular identifiers. Clones were called with MiXCR by TCRdb after fastp trimmed the public reads at Q25, and only in-frame beta chains were retained. A single entry per CDR3 protein holds the most common genes and DNA from its merged rows. Counted in this sample were 500,000 to 600,000 distinct CDR3 sequences; 27% of them appeared once. Jointly, the top ten make up less than 40% of the sample. Recombination connected TRBV2 to TRBJ2-7, with no reliable assignment of the D segment. The material sequenced was PBMCs, taken before TCRalphabeta/CD19-depleted stem cell transplant. This sequence was found in a boy younger than two with Wiskott-Aldrich syndrome, due to receive a stem cell transplant. CDR3 loop: CASRTRETYEQYF. The DNA sequence is given as TGTGCCAGCAGGACCCGAGAAACCTACGAGCAGTACTTC.